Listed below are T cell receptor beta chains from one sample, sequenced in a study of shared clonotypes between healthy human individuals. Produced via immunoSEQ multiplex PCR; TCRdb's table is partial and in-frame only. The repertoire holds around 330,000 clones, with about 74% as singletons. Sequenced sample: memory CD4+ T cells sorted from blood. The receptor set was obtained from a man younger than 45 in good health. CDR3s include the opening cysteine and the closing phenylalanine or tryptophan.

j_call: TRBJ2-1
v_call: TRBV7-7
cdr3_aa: CASSLAGGHYNEQFF

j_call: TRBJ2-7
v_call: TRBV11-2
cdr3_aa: CASSFYQTGNYEQYF

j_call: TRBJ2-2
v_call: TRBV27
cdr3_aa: CASSYGVRNTGELFF

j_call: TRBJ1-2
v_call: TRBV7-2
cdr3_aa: CASSLAGGGGYGYTF

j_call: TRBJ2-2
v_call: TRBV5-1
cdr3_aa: CASSLALTTGELFF

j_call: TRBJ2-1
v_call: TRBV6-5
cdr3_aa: CASSPAGFGEQFF

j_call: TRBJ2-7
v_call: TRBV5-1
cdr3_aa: CTSSLPSGGAEIYEQYF

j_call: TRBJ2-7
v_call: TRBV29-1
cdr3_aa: CSVKDRVNYEQYF

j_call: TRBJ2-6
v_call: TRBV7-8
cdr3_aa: CASSNRDRVAGANVLTF

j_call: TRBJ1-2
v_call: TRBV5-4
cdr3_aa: CASSTGGRDRYGYTF

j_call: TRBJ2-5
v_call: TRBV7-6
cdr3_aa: CASSSPFRDLQETQYF

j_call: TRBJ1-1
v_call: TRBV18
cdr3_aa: CASSPTPNTEAFF

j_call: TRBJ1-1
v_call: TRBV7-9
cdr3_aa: CASSSRGGTEAFF

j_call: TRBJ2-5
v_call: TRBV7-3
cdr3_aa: CASSPTSGVETQYF

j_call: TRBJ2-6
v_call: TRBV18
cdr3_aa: CASSPLTGIVAGANVLTF

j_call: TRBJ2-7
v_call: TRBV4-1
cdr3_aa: CASSQDQLAGGPYEQYF

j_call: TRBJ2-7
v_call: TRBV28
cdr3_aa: CASSQGLAGYEQYF

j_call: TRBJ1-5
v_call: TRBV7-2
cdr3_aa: CASSLSGYSNQPQHF

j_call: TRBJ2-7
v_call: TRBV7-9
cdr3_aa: CASSLVGGAYEQYF

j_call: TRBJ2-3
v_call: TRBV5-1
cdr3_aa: CATSPGTGADTQYF

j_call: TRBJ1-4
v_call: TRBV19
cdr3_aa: CASSKRGAGGASNEKLFF

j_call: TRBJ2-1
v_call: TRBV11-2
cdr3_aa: CASSLGGTGGRVEQFF

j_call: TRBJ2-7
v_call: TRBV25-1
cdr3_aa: CASSERLSSYEQYF

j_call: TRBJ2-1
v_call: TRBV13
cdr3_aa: CASSLDSYNEQFF

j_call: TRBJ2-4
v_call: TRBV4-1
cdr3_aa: CASSQTAGGGNIQYF

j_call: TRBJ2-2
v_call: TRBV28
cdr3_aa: CASSPYPGGLTGTGELFF

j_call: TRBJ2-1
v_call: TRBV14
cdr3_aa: CASSQDRGSYNEQFF

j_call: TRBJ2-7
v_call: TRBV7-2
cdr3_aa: CASSFGANSPYEQYF

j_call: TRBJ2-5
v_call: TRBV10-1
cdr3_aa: CASSDPKKETQYF

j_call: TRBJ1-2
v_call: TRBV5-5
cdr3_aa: CASSFFGGGYTF

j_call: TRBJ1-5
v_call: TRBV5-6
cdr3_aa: CASSAAGTISAQHF

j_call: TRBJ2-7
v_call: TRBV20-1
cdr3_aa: CSATYYEQYF

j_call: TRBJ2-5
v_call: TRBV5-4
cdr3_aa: CASSLRSRGQETQYF

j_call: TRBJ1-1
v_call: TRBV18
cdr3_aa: CASSPRPETEAFF

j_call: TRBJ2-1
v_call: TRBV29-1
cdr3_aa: CSVEARQGAYNEQFF

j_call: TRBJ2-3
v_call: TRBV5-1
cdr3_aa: CASSLVASTSTDTQYF

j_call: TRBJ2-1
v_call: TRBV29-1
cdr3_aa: CSVARLADHNEQFF

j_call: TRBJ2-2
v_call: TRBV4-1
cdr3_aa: CASSQEGTGGLAGELFF

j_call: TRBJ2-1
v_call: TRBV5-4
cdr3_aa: CASSLTATDNEQFF

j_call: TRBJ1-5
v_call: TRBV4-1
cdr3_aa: CASSQGAQGWQPQHF

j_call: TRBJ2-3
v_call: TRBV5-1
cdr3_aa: CASSWGLQRGDTQYF

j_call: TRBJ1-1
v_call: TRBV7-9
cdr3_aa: CASSLSIGNTEAFF

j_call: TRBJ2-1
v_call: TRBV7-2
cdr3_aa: CASGTGTSADNEQFF

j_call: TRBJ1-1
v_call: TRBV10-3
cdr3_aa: CATGQVTNTEAFF

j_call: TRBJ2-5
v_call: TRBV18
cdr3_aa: CASSQRHQETQYF

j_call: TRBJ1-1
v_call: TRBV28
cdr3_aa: CASTLDWVANTEAFF

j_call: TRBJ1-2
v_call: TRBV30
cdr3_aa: CAWSVQRGAGYTF

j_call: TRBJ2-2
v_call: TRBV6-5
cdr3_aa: CASLSANTGELFF

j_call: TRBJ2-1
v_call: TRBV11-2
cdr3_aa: CASSLIWLEADNEQFF

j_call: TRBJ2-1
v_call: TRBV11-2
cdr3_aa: CASRARALGGKPGNEQFF

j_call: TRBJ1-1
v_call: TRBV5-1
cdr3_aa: CASSRGGYTEAFF

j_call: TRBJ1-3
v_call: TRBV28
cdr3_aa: CASRTGGNTIYF

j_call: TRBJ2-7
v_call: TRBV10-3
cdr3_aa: CAISESKGEQYF

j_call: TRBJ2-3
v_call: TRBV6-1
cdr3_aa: CASSPTRSRTDTQYF

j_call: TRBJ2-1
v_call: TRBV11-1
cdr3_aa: CASSEGRMDNEQFF